This T cell receptor (beta chain) was sequenced for a study of CD8 T cells in ankylosing spondylitis. Study-wide results and limits: Earlier authors reported some of these motif variants in reactive arthritis synovial fluid and blood. Characteristic of ankylosing spondylitis blood, it appeared, was a TCR beta motif comprising several highly homologous variants.

The CDR3 extends over 12 amino acids. Germline V lookup: CDR1 ENHRY, CDR2 SYGVKD. The sample holds many counts of this clonotype. The target antigen is unknown. One end of the junction does not line up with germline, which may come from a read error. TCRdb analysed the 5' RACE reads with MiXCR anew, one entry per CDR3 protein. The repertoire holds approximately 540,000 distinct CDR3 sequences, with approximately 11% as singletons. Sequences were obtained from blood, either unsorted or a sorted T cell fraction (not recorded which). The rearrangement joins TRBV10-3 to TRBJ2-5; the D is unclear. This clonotype originated in a male donor with ankylosing spondylitis. The CDR3 DNA sequence: TGTGCCATCAGTGAGTCCCAGGACCATCAAAGGTTC. Translating gives CAISESQDHQRF.